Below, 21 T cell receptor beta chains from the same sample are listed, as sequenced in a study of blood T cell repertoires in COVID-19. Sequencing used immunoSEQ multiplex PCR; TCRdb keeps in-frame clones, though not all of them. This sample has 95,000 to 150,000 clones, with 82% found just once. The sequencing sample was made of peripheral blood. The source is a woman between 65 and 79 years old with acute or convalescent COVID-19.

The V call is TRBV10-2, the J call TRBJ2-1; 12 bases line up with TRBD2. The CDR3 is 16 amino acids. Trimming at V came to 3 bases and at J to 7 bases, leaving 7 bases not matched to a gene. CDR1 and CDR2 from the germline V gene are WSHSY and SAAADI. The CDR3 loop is CASSDRRLAGANEQFF. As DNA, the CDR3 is TGCGCCAGCAGTGACCGAAGACTAGCGGGGGCTAATGAGCAGTTCTTC.

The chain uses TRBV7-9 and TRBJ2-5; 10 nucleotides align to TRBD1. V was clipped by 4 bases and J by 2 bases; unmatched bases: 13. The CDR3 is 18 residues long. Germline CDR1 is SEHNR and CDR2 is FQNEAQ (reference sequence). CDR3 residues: CASSSTLGQGSIQETQYF. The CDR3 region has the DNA TGTGCCAGCAGCTCGACTCTGGGACAGGGGTCGATTCAAGAGACCCAGTACTTC. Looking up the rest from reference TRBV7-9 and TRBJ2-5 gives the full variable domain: DTGVSQNPRHKITKRGQNVTFRCDPISEHNRLYWYRQTLGQGPEFLTYFQNEAQLEKSRLLSDRFSAERPKGSFSTLEIQRTEQGDSAMYLCASSSTLGQGSIQETQYFGPGTRLLVL.

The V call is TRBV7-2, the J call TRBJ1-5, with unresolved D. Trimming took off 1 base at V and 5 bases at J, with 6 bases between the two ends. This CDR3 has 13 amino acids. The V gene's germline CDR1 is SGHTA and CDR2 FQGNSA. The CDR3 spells CASSLGRDQPQHF. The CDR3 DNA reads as TGTGCCAGCAGCTTAGGGAGGGATCAGCCCCAGCATTTT.

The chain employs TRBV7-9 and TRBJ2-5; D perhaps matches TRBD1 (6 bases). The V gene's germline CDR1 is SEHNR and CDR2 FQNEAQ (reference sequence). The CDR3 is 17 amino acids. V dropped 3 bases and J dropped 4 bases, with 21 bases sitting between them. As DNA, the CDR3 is TGTGCCAGCAGCTTTCCGCTGGACAGCCGGGCTGTAGAGACCCAGTACTTC. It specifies CASSFPLDSRAVETQYF.

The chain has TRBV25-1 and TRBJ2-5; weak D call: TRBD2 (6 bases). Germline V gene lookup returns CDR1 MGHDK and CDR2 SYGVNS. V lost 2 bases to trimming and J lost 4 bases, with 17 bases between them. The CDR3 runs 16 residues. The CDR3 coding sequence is TGTGCCAGCAGTGAAAGGAGGGCAGGGTTGGGAGAGACCCAGTACTTC. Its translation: CASSERRAGLGETQYF.

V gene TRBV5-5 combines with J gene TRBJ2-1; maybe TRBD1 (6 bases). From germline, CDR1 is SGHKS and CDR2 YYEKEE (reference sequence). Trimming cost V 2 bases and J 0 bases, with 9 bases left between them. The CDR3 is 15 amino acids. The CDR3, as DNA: TGTGCCAGCAGCTTCACAGGGATCTCCTACAATGAGCAGTTCTTC. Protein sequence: CASSFTGISYNEQFF.

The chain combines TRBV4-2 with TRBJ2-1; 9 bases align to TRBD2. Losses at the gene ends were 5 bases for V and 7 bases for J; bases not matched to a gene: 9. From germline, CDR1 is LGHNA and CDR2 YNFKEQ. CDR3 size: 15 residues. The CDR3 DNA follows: TGTGCCAGCAGCAAAAGCGGGGGGTTGGGAAATGAGCAGTTCTTC. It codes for CASSKSGGLGNEQFF.

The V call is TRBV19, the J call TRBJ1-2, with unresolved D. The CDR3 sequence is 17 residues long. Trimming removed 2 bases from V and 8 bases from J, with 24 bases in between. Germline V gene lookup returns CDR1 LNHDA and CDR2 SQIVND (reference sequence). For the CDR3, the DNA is TGTGCCAGTAGTATATCTAACCCTAGTACCTCCCGTGGGGGCTACACCTTC. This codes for CASSISNPSTSRGGYTF.

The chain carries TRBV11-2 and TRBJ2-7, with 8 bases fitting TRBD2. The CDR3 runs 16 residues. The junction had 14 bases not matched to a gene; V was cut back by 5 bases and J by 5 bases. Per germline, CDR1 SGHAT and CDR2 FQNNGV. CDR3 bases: TGTGCCAGCAGCCCCGCGGGAGGCGGGCTGATCCACGAGCAGTACGTC. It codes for CASSPAGGGLIHEQYV.

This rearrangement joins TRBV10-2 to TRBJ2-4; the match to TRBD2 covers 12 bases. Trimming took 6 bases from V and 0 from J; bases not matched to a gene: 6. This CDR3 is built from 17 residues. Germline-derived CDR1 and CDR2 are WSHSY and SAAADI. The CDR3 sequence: CASRGTSGHLAKNIQYF. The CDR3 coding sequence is TGCGCCAGCAGGGGGACTAGCGGGCACCTAGCCAAAAACATTCAGTACTTC.

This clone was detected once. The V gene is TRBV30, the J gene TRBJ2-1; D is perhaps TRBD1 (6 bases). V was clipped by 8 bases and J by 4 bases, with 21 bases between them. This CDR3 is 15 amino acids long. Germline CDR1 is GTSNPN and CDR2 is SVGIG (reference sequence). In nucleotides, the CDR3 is TGTGCCCATTCCCCCAGGGGCTTAGGTTACAATGAGCAGTTCTTC. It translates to CAHSPRGLGYNEQFF.

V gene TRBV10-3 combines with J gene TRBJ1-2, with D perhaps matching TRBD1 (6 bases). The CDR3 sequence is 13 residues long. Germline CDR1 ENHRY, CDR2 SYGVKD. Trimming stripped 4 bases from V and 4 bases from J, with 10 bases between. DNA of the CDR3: TGTGCCATCAGTGGGAGACAGGTCTATGGCTACACCTTC. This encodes CAISGRQVYGYTF.

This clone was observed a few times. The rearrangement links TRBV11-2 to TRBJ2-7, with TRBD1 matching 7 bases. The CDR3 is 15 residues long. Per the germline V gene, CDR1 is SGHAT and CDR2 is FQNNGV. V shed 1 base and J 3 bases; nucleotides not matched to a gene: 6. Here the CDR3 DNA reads TGTGCCAGCAGCTTAGGGTCGACAGGGTTCTACGAGCAGTACTTC. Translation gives CASSLGSTGFYEQYF. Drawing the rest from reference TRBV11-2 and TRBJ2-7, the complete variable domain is EAGVAQSPRYKIIEKRQSVAFWCNPISGHATLYWYQQILGQGPKLLIQFQNNGVVDDSQLPKDRFSAERLKGVDSTLKIQPAKLEDSAVYLCASSLGSTGFYEQYFGPGTRLTVT.

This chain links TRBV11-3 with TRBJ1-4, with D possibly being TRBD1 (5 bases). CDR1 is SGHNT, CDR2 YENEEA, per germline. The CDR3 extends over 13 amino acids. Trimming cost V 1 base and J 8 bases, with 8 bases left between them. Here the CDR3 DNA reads TGTGCCAGCAGCTTAGTGGGGGGAGAAAAACTGTTTTTT. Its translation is CASSLVGGEKLFF.

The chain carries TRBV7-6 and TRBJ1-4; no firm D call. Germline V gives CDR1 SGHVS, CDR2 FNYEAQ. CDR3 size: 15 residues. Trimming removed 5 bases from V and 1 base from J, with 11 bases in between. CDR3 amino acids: CASSIRRQTNEKLFF. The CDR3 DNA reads TGTGCCAGCAGCATCCGCAGGCAAACTAATGAAAAACTGTTTTTT.

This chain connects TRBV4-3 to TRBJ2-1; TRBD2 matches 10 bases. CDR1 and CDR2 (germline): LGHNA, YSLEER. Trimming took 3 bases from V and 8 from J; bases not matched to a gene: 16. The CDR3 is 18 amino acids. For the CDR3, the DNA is TGCGCCAGCAGCCAGAATATCTCTAGCGGGGGCTACAACTATGAGCAGTTCTTC. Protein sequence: CASSQNISSGGYNYEQFF.

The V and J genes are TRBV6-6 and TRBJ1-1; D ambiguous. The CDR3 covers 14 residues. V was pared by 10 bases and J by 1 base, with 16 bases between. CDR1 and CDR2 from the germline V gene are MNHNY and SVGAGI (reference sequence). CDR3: CATTAIRGNTEAFF. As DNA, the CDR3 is TGTGCCACCACTGCAATAAGAGGGAACACTGAAGCTTTCTTT.

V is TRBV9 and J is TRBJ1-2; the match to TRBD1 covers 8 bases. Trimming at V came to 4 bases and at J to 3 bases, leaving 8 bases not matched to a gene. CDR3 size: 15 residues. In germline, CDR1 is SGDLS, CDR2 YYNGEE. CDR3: CASSPTGTGDYGYTF. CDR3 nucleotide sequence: TGTGCCAGCAGCCCCACCGGGACAGGAGACTATGGCTACACCTTC.

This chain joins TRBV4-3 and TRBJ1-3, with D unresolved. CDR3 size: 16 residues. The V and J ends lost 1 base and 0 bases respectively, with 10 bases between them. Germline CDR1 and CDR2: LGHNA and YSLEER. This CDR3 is CASSQGVTSSGNTIYF. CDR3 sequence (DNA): TGCGCCAGCAGCCAAGGGGTGACAAGCTCTGGAAACACCATATATTTT.

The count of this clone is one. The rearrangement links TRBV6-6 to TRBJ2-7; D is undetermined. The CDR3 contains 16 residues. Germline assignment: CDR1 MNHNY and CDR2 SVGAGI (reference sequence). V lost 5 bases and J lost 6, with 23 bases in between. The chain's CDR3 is CASSPGGRYSLVEQYF. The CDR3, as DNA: TGTGCCAGCAGTCCCGGCGGTCGGTATTCGCTGGTCGAGCAGTACTTC.

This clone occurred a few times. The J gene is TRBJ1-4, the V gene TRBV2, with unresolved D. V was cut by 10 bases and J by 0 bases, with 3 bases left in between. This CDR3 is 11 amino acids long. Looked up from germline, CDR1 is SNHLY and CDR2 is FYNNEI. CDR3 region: CAIATNEKLFF. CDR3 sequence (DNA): TGTGCCATCGCAACTAATGAAAAACTGTTTTTT.